These 19 T cell receptor beta chains came from one sample sequenced in a study of T cell responses to AZD1222 COVID-19 vaccine. Clones were read by immunoSEQ multiplex PCR, and TCRdb kept only the in-frame ones, dropping some. The repertoire holds about 120,000 clones, less than 95% seen once, with 5.4% in the top ten. Sample: peripheral blood, taken on day 0 of AZD1222 vaccination. These receptors all come from an adult in good health.

The DNA for the CDR3 is TGCGCCAGCAGCCCAGGGGTGCCTAGCCCGTCCTACGAGCAGTACTTC. This codes for CASSPGVPSPSYEQYF. The rearrangement uses TRBV5-1 and TRBJ2-7, with D possibly TRBD1 on 6 matching bases. V was trimmed by 4 bases and J by 1 base, leaving 18 bases between them. The germline V gene has CDR1 SGHRS and CDR2 YFSETQ. This CDR3 spans 16 amino acids.

The chain joins TRBV2 to TRBJ1-3, with 7 bases matching TRBD1. CDR3 length: 18 residues. Germline V lookup: CDR1 SNHLY, CDR2 FYNNEI. Unmatched junction bases numbered 10, after V lost 2 bases and J lost 0 bases. The CDR3 spells CASSETSTGRYSGNTIYF. CDR3 in DNA: TGTGCCAGCAGTGAAACCTCGACAGGGAGATACTCTGGAAACACCATATATTTT.

This clone was found once. The V gene is TRBV27, the J gene TRBJ2-7; 13 positions match TRBD2. CDR3 size: 15 residues. With V trimmed by 5 bases and J by 2 bases, 3 bases remained unmatched. Germline V lookup: CDR1 MNHEY, CDR2 SMNVEV (reference sequence). The CDR3, as DNA: TGTGCCAGCAGTCCCACTAGCGGGAGGGCCTACGAGCAGTACTTC. It encodes CASSPTSGRAYEQYF.

The genes are TRBV3-1 (or the pseudogene TRBV3-2) and TRBJ1-6, with TRBD1 as a possible D gene (5 bases). Trimming took 4 bases from V and 0 from J, leaving 13 bases between them. This CDR3 comprises 17 residues. Germline lookup yields CDR1 LGHDT and CDR2 YNNKEL (reference sequence). The CDR3: CASSRQLSSSYNSPLHF. CDR3 DNA sequence: TGTGCCAGCAGCCGACAGCTCTCGAGCTCCTATAATTCACCCCTCCACTTT.

This rearrangement joins TRBV2 to TRBJ2-4, with D perhaps matching TRBD1 (6 bases). With 9 bases removed from V and 4 bases from J, the gap between germline ends came to 16 bases. Germline V gene sequence: CDR1 SNHLY, CDR2 FYNNEI. There are 14 residues in the CDR3. The chain's CDR3 is CASQTGTIKNIQYF. CDR3 bases: TGTGCCAGTCAGACAGGAACTATTAAAAACATTCAGTACTTC.

This rearrangement joins TRBV12-3 or TRBV12-4 to TRBJ2-7; D gene unclear. The CDR3 runs to 11 residues. Trimming pared 3 bases from V and 4 bases from J, leaving 4 bases between. The CDR3 protein is CASSLGYEQYF. The DNA of the CDR3 is TGTGCCAGCAGTTTGGGGTACGAGCAGTACTTC.

The rearrangement joins TRBV3-1 (or the pseudogene TRBV3-2) to TRBJ1-2, with D tentatively TRBD1 (6 bases). This CDR3 is 15 amino acids long. Germline V gene data show CDR1 as LGHDT and CDR2 as YNNKEL (reference sequence). V lost 1 base and J lost 4, with 13 bases in between. The DNA of the CDR3 is TGTGCCAGCAGCCAAGGGCGACAGGAGGCCTATGGCTACACCTTC. This translates into CASSQGRQEAYGYTF.

The chain couples TRBV18 to TRBJ1-1; D not certain. Germline V gives CDR1 KGHSH, CDR2 LQKENI. V lost 3 bases and J lost 4, with 9 bases in between. The CDR3 is made up of 13 amino acids. DNA of the CDR3: TGTGCCAGCTCACCCCGCAGGAGCACTGAAGCTTTCTTT. It specifies CASSPRRSTEAFF.

The chain recombines TRBV13 with TRBJ1-2; 11 nucleotides agree with TRBD1. CDR3 size: 15 residues. The germline V gene has CDR1 PRHDT and CDR2 FYEKMQ (reference sequence). The V segment lost 5 bases and the J segment 6 bases; nucleotides outside the gene matches: 8. CDR3 amino acids: CASSRDRGIENGYTF. The CDR3 nucleotides read TGTGCCAGCAGCAGGGACAGGGGGATTGAGAATGGCTACACCTTC.

This chain uses TRBV30 with TRBJ1-4, with 7 nucleotides matching TRBD1. After removal of 0 bases from V and 7 bases from J, the junction contained 11 bases not matched to a gene. The CDR3 extends over 16 amino acids. The germline V gene has CDR1 GTSNPN and CDR2 SVGIG (reference sequence). The CDR3 spells CAWSVKLPQGGEKLFF. The CDR3 DNA reads as TGTGCCTGGAGTGTAAAGCTACCGCAGGGGGGTGAAAAACTGTTTTTT. Combining the CDR3 with reference TRBV30 and TRBJ1-4 gives the whole variable domain SQTIHQWPATLVQPVGSPLSLECTVEGTSNPNLYWYRQAAGRGLQLLFYSVGIGQISSEVPQNLSASRPQDRQFILSSKKLLLSDSGFYLCAWSVKLPQGGEKLFFGSGTQLSVL.

V and J are TRBV18 and TRBJ2-1, with 12 bases that match TRBD1. Germline values: CDR1 KGHSH, CDR2 LQKENI. The CDR3 consists of 17 residues. Losses at the gene ends were 6 bases for V and 9 bases for J; bases not matched to a gene: 15. CDR3 protein: CASSLMTPGQGAAEQFF. In DNA, the CDR3 is TGTGCCAGCTCGCTGATGACTCCGGGACAGGGGGCGGCTGAGCAGTTCTTC.

The V gene is TRBV2, the J gene TRBJ1-2, with 12 nucleotides matching TRBD1. Unmatched junction bases numbered 1, after V lost 4 bases and J lost 7 bases. The CDR3 runs 13 residues. The V gene's germline CDR1 is SNHLY and CDR2 FYNNEI. The CDR3 protein is CASSGDRGLGYTF. The CDR3 nucleotides read TGTGCCAGCAGTGGGGACAGGGGGCTTGGCTACACCTTC.

The chain recombines TRBV9 with TRBJ2-2, with TRBD2 as a possible D gene (5 bases). This CDR3 comprises 15 residues. The V end was cut by 2 bases, the J end by 1 base, with 9 bases between. Germline-derived CDR1 and CDR2 are SGDLS and YYNGEE. The CDR3 DNA follows: TGTGCCAGCAGCGTCCGGGATTTGAACACCGGGGAGCTGTTTTTT. Its protein product is CASSVRDLNTGELFF.

This clone was seen once. The CDR3 reads CASSLRDKNSPLHF. The CDR3 DNA sequence: TGTGCCAGCTCACTACGGGACAAGAATTCACCCCTCCACTTT. This rearrangement joins TRBV18 to TRBJ1-6, with a possible D match to TRBD1 (6 bases). The CDR3 runs to 14 residues. Germline-derived CDR1 and CDR2 are KGHSH and LQKENI. The V end lost 4 bases, the J end lost 7 bases, and 11 bases lay between the germline ends.

The rearrangement links TRBV28 to TRBJ2-3; 7 bases are shared with TRBD1. Germline V gene lookup returns CDR1 MDHEN and CDR2 SYDVKM. The CDR3 consists of 15 residues. V was pared by 4 bases and J by 4 bases, with 8 bases of the junction left unmatched. CDR3 protein: CASSSTGEFADTQYF. For the CDR3, the DNA is TGTGCCAGCAGTTCCACAGGGGAATTTGCAGATACGCAGTATTTT. Combining the CDR3 with reference TRBV28 and TRBJ2-3 gives the whole variable domain DVKVTQSSRYLVKRTGEKVFLECVQDMDHENMFWYRQDPGLGLRLIYFSYDVKMKEKGDIPEGYSVSREKKERFSLILESASTNQTSMYLCASSSTGEFADTQYFGPGTRLTVL.

The chain recombines TRBV5-5 with TRBJ1-1; D gene uncertain. This CDR3 has 12 amino acids. Trimming shortened V by 1 base and J by 5 bases, and 6 bases separated the two germline ends. Germline-derived CDR1 and CDR2 are SGHKS and YYEKEE (reference sequence). Here the CDR3 reads CASSLSRTEAFF. The CDR3 region has the DNA TGTGCCAGCAGCTTGTCGAGGACTGAAGCTTTCTTT.

The chain couples TRBV7-9 to TRBJ2-7, with 8 positions matching TRBD1. Germline V gene lookup returns CDR1 SEHNR and CDR2 FQNEAQ (reference sequence). The ends lost 3 bases at V and 6 bases at J; junction bases unmatched: 4. The CDR3 sequence is 13 residues long. CDR3 DNA sequence: TGTGCCAGCAGCTTCGGAGGACAGGGCGAGCAGTACTTC. Translated: CASSFGGQGEQYF.

The chain recombines TRBV6-5 with TRBJ2-1; D is possibly TRBD2 (5 bases). The CDR3 is 14 amino acids. The germline V gene has CDR1 MNHEY and CDR2 SVGAGI. V was clipped by 6 bases and J by 8 bases, with 17 bases between them. The CDR3 bases are TGTGCCAGCAGCACACTAGAGACGGTCGATGAGCAGTTCTTC. It encodes CASSTLETVDEQFF.

The DNA of the CDR3 is TGCAGCGTTGAAGATAGGGGCAGGGCATATGGCTACACCTTC. The encoded protein is CSVEDRGRAYGYTF. The V gene is TRBV29-1, the J gene TRBJ1-2; TRBD1 is a possible D gene (5 bases). Trimming removed 0 bases at V and 5 bases at J, with 13 bases between. The CDR3 is made up of 14 amino acids. Looked up from germline, CDR1 is SQVTM and CDR2 is ANQGSEA. The full variable domain, in which reference TRBV29-1 and TRBJ1-2 provide the parts outside the CDR3, is SAVISQKPSRDICQRGTSLTIQCQVDSQVTMMFWYRQQPGQSLTLIATANQGSEATYESGFVIDKFPISRPNLTFSTLTVSNMSPEDSSIYLCSVEDRGRAYGYTFGSGTRLTVV.